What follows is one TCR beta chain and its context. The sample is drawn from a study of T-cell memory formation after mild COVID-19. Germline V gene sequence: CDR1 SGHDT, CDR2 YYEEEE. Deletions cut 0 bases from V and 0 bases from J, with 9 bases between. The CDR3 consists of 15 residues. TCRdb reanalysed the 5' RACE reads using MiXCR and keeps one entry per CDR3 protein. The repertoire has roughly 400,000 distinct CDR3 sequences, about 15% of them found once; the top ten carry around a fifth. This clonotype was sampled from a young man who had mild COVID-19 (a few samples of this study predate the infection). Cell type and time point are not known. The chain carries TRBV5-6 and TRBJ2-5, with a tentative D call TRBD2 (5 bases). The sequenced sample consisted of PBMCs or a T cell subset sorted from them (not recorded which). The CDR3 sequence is CASSLAGWDQETQYF. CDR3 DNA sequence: TGTGCCAGCAGCTTGGCGGGGTGGGACCAAGAGACCCAGTACTTC.